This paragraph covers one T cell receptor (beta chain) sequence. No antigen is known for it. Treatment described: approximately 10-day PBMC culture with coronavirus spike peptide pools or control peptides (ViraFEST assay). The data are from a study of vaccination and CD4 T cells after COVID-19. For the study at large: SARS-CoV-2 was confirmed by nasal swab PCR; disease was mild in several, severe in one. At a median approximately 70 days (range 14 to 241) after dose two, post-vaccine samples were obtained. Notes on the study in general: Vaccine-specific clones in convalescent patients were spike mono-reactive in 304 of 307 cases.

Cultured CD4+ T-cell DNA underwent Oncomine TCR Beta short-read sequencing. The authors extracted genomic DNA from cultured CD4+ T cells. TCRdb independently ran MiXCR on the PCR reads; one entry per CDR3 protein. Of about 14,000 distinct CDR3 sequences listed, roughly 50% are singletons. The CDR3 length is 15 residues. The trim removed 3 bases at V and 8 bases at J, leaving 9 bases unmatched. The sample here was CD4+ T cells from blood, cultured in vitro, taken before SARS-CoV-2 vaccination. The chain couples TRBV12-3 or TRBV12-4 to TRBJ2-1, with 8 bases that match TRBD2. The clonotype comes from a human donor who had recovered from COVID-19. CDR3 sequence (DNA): TGTGCCAGCAGTTTCTACCTAGGAGCGGGAGATGAGCAGTTCTTC. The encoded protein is CASSFYLGAGDEQFF.